The next 21 T cell receptor beta chains were all read from a single sample in a study of cytomegalovirus exposure and HLA in healthy donors. The method was immunoSEQ multiplex PCR; TCRdb's version includes in-frame clones alone and lacks a portion of them. The table has about 360,000 clones, roughly 88% seen once. The sequencing input was PBMCs. These receptor sequences come from a woman younger than 35 in good health and CMV-seronegative.

The chain employs TRBV5-4 and TRBJ2-7; the match to TRBD1 covers 9 bases. CDR3 length equals 14 residues. V shed 6 bases and J 6 bases; nucleotides not matched to a gene: 10. Per germline, CDR1 SGHNT and CDR2 YYREEE (reference sequence). CDR3 coding DNA: TGTGCCAGCACCCCGGGACAGGGTACTCCCGAGCAGTACTTC. Translating gives CASTPGQGTPEQYF. Filled out from reference TRBV5-4 and TRBJ2-7, the complete variable domain reads ETGVTQSPTHLIKTRGQQVTLRCSSQSGHNTVSWYQQALGQGPQFIFQYYREEENGRGNFPPRFSGLQFPNYSSELNVNALELDDSALYLCASTPGQGTPEQYFGPGTRLTVT.

The V and J genes are TRBV2 and TRBJ1-4; maybe TRBD1 (5 bases). From germline, CDR1 is SNHLY and CDR2 FYNNEI. The CDR3 runs 13 residues. Trimming shortened V by 6 bases and J by 4 bases, and 9 bases separated the two germline ends. The CDR3 DNA reads as TGTGCCAGCAGGGGACTCCGTAATGAAAAACTGTTTTTT. Its protein is CASRGLRNEKLFF. Filled out from reference TRBV2 and TRBJ1-4, the complete variable domain reads EPEVTQTPSHQVTQMGQEVILRCVPISNHLYFYWYRQILGQKVEFLVSFYNNEISEKSEIFDDQFSVERPDGSNFTLKIRSTKLEDSAMYFCASRGLRNEKLFFGSGTQLSVL.

The chain uses TRBV29-1 and TRBJ1-2, with D hard to call. The CDR3 loop spans 12 amino acids. Germline values: CDR1 SQVTM, CDR2 ANQGSEA. V lost 2 bases, J lost 5 bases, and 9 bases lay in between. CDR3 DNA: TGCAGCGTTGAATTTCAGGCTTATGGCTACACCTTC. It translates to CSVEFQAYGYTF.

The gene calls are TRBV4-1 and TRBJ2-7; 7 nucleotides align to TRBD2. CDR3 size: 15 residues. The V segment lost 1 base and the J segment 2 bases; nucleotides outside the gene matches: 5. Germline V gene data show CDR1 as MGHRA and CDR2 as YSYEKL. CDR3 DNA sequence: TGCGCCAGCAGCCAAGCAGCGGGGCAGACCTACGAGCAGTACTTC. Encoded protein: CASSQAAGQTYEQYF.

V is TRBV18 and J is TRBJ2-1, with 8 bases matching TRBD2. Trimming removed 0 bases from V and 12 bases from J; junction bases left unmatched: 10. This CDR3 has 15 amino acids. Germline V gives CDR1 KGHSH, CDR2 LQKENI. The CDR3 region has the DNA TGTGCCAGCTCACCACCGGTACGGACTAGCCTATCGCAGTTCTTC. Translating gives CASSPPVRTSLSQFF.

The genes are TRBV4-1 and TRBJ2-7; 9 bases map to TRBD2. The V gene end was trimmed by 4 bases and the J gene end by 4 bases; junction bases not matched to a gene: 11. CDR3 length: 16 amino acids. Germline CDR1 is MGHRA and CDR2 is YSYEKL. The CDR3 protein is CASSLGRAGGRYEQYF. The CDR3 bases are TGCGCCAGCAGCCTCGGTCGGGCGGGAGGGAGGTACGAGCAGTACTTC.

The gene calls are TRBV28 and TRBJ2-7; 8 positions match TRBD2. V shed 7 bases and J 6 bases; nucleotides not matched to a gene: 11. Germline V gene lookup returns CDR1 MDHEN and CDR2 SYDVKM. CDR3 size: 14 residues. This CDR3 reads CASNPSGSLFEQYF. DNA for the CDR3: TGTGCCAGCAACCCTAGCGGGTCCCTCTTCGAGCAGTACTTC. Together with reference TRBV28 and TRBJ2-7, the CDR3 gives the full variable domain: DVKVTQSSRYLVKRTGEKVFLECVQDMDHENMFWYRQDPGLGLRLIYFSYDVKMKEKGDIPEGYSVSREKKERFSLILESASTNQTSMYLCASNPSGSLFEQYFGPGTRLTVT.

This clone was picked up one time. The gene calls are TRBV5-1 and TRBJ2-1; D not certain. The CDR3 spans 16 residues. Germline V gene sequence: CDR1 SGHRS, CDR2 YFSETQ. The germline V and J ends were trimmed by 4 bases and 2 bases, with 16 bases remaining between them. In DNA form, the CDR3 reads TGCGCCAGCAGCCCACGGCATGCGGTGGCCTACAATGAGCAGTTCTTC. Translated, it gives CASSPRHAVAYNEQFF.

The rearrangement uses TRBV9 and TRBJ2-1, with 9 bases matching TRBD2. The CDR3 totals 13 residues. Germline CDR1 SGDLS, CDR2 YYNGEE. After removal of 5 bases from V and 8 bases from J, the junction contained 5 bases not matched to a gene. CDR3 protein: CASRASGEDEQFF. CDR3 DNA: TGTGCCAGCAGGGCTAGCGGGGAGGATGAGCAGTTCTTC.

The gene calls are TRBV27 and TRBJ2-7; D gene ambiguous. V dropped 2 bases and J dropped 2 bases, with 7 bases sitting between them. Germline loops: CDR1 MNHEY, CDR2 SMNVEV (reference sequence). CDR3 length: 13 residues. The CDR3 sequence: CASSLQRPYEQYF. CDR3 sequence (DNA): TGTGCCAGCAGTTTACAGAGGCCCTACGAGCAGTACTTC.

The genes are TRBV6-6 and TRBJ2-1; TRBD2 matches at 8 bases. The CDR3 runs to 15 residues. Trimming took 10 bases from V and 5 from J; bases not matched to a gene: 13. CDR1 and CDR2 (germline): MNHNY, SVGAGI (reference sequence). DNA for the CDR3: TGTGCCATCAAAAAAAGCGGGAGTGTAAACAATGAGCAGTTCTTC. Its protein product is CAIKKSGSVNNEQFF.

The chain couples TRBV5-6 to TRBJ1-6, with 7 bases that match TRBD1. This CDR3 is 16 amino acids long. Germline V gene sequence: CDR1 SGHDT, CDR2 YYEEEE. After removal of 3 bases from V and 2 bases from J, the junction contained 5 bases not matched to a gene. The CDR3 is CASSWTGGPYNSPLHF. CDR3 nucleotides: TGTGCCAGCAGCTGGACAGGAGGGCCCTATAATTCACCCCTCCACTTT.

The chain uses TRBV6-1 and TRBJ2-4; 7 nucleotides align to TRBD1. Germline CDR1 MNHNS, CDR2 SASEGT. The CDR3 is made up of 15 amino acids. The V and J ends lost 6 bases and 2 bases, in that order; junction bases with no gene match: 7. CDR3 in amino acids: CASRALQGTKNIQYF. The CDR3, as DNA: TGTGCCAGCAGGGCGTTACAGGGGACCAAAAACATTCAGTACTTC.

The V gene is TRBV7-8, the J gene TRBJ2-3; D is possibly TRBD2 (6 bases). Deletions cut 1 base from V and 5 bases from J, with 19 bases between. CDR1 and CDR2 from the germline V gene are SGHVS and FQNEAQ. The CDR3 runs to 17 residues. The DNA for the CDR3 is TGTGCCAGCAGCTTAGGGTGGCGAGCGGGTCGTTTAGATACGCAGTATTTT. Amino acids: CASSLGWRAGRLDTQYF.

The chain is built from TRBV27 and TRBJ2-1, with a weak D call TRBD1 (5 bases). V was trimmed by 6 bases and J by 8 bases, leaving 17 bases between them. Germline CDR1 is MNHEY and CDR2 is SMNVEV (reference sequence). CDR3 length equals 14 residues. This chain's CDR3 is CASSPVGKGDEQFF. CDR3 sequence (DNA): TGTGCCAGCAGCCCGGTGGGCAAAGGGGATGAGCAGTTCTTC.

The CDR3, as DNA: TGTGCCAGCAGCCGACCGGGACTAGCGGGGGGGCCTCATGAGCAGTTCTTC. Residues: CASSRPGLAGGPHEQFF. The rearrangement links TRBV27 to TRBJ2-1; 16 bases agree with TRBD2. With V trimmed by 6 bases and J by 8 bases, 10 bases remained unmatched. The CDR3 runs 17 residues. CDR1 and CDR2 (germline): MNHEY, SMNVEV (reference sequence).

This chain connects TRBV5-1 to TRBJ2-1; weak D call: TRBD2 (5 bases). V lost 4 bases and J lost 6, with 14 bases in between. This CDR3 spans 14 amino acids. Germline V lookup: CDR1 SGHRS, CDR2 YFSETQ. DNA for the CDR3: TGCGCCAGCAGCATACTCCCGAGCGGCAATGAGCAGTTCTTC. Translating gives CASSILPSGNEQFF.

The genes are TRBV6-6 and TRBJ1-2, with 7 bases lining up with TRBD1. The CDR3 length is 16 residues. The V and J ends lost 0 bases and 8 bases, in that order; junction bases with no gene match: 12. Germline V gives CDR1 MNHNY, CDR2 SVGAGI (reference sequence). CDR3 protein: CASSYSEGRTGGGYTF. Written as DNA, the CDR3 is TGTGCCAGCAGTTACTCAGAGGGAAGGACAGGAGGGGGCTACACCTTC.

This clone was seen more than once but under ten times. This chain links TRBV6-5 with TRBJ1-2; 8 bases fit TRBD1. The CDR3 is made up of 15 amino acids. From germline, CDR1 is MNHEY and CDR2 SVGAGI. Trimming cost V 2 bases and J 3 bases; bases outside gene matches: 5. CDR3 in DNA: TGTGCCAGCAGTTACGGCGGGACAGGCCACTATGGCTACACCTTC. It codes for CASSYGGTGHYGYTF.

The chain carries TRBV28 and TRBJ2-1; 8 bases are a match to TRBD1. CDR3 length equals 15 residues. Per germline, CDR1 MDHEN and CDR2 SYDVKM. V was pared by 4 bases and J by 9 bases, with 11 bases of the junction left unmatched. CDR3 DNA sequence: TGTGCCAGCAGTTCCACAGGGACAGGCGGCCTTGAGCAGTTCTTC. This encodes CASSSTGTGGLEQFF.

The genes are TRBV9 and TRBJ2-7; TRBD1 might be the D (7 bases). The CDR3 contains 16 residues. V was clipped by 0 bases and J by 7 bases, with 20 bases between them. Germline V gene lookup returns CDR1 SGDLS and CDR2 YYNGEE. For the CDR3, the DNA is TGTGCCAGCAGCGTAGGAGGAGGGGACAGAGGGGCAGAGCAGTACTTC. It translates to CASSVGGGDRGAEQYF.